Listed below are T cell receptor beta chains from one sample, sequenced in a study of T cell clonotyping in hematopoietic cell transplantation. Assay: immunoSEQ multiplex PCR; the TCRdb copy retains only in-frame clones and omits some. This table has 15,000 to 20,000 clones, approximately 87% appearing once. Sequencing used PBMCs, obtained 100 days after allogeneic stem cell transplant. These receptors came from a male patient in his sixties who had an allogeneic stem cell transplant from a related donor, so the T cells may come from the graft donor. Some clones in this sample may be carry-over from other donors' samples. Each CDR3 is given with its conserved first and last residue. Fields, in order: CDR3 protein, J gene, CDR3 length, V gene.

CASSSQGNYGYTF | TRBJ1-2 | 13 | TRBV7-9
CATQSGAGGPEYTQYF | TRBJ2-3 | 16 | TRBV7-2
CASSRNSNSPLHF | TRBJ1-6 | 13 | TRBV5-6
CASSLPVFRGEQYF | TRBJ2-7 | 14 | TRBV28
CASSLVGLDYGYTF | TRBJ1-2 | 14 | TRBV5-4
CAIRGTGGTEAFF | TRBJ1-1 | 13 | TRBV10-3
CASSLRQDLSGNTIYF | TRBJ1-3 | 16 | TRBV19
CASRTTVWSTPNTEAFF | TRBJ1-1 | 17 | TRBV27
CATPGGDYNSPLHF | TRBJ1-6 | 14 | TRBV2
CAWRGQDYSGANVLTF | TRBJ2-6 | 16 | TRBV30
CAARGNTEAFF | TRBJ1-1 | 11 | TRBV12-5
CASSRRGTQETQYF | TRBJ2-5 | 14 | TRBV7-6
CASSFPSLSPRSGNTIYF | TRBJ1-3 | 18 | TRBV11-3
CASSGGQHYGYTF | TRBJ1-2 | 13 | TRBV5-1
CASSTRQGEQYF | TRBJ2-7 | 12 | TRBV19
CASSYLEGGELFF | TRBJ2-2 | 13 | TRBV6-5
CASQTDPNTGELFF | TRBJ2-2 | 14 | TRBV5-1
CASSLDEAGELFF | TRBJ2-2 | 13 | TRBV11-3
CASSVRTRRNEQFF | TRBJ2-1 | 14 | TRBV27
CASSLEVRPNTEAFF | TRBJ1-1 | 15 | TRBV5-1
CASSAQGVGNTEAFF | TRBJ1-1 | 15 | TRBV6-4
CASSRSGYYGYTF | TRBJ1-2 | 13 | TRBV6-5
CASSPGREGTDTQYF | TRBJ2-3 | 15 | TRBV6-4
CASSFSPRSTGELFF | TRBJ2-2 | 15 | TRBV5-1
CASSSPGQRYLYGYTF | TRBJ1-2 | 16 | TRBV5-8
CAWSGLLTNTGELFF | TRBJ2-2 | 15 | TRBV30
CASTPAGQGVSPLHF | TRBJ1-6 | 15 | TRBV28
CASSSPRDTTGSGNTIYF | TRBJ1-3 | 18 | TRBV5-4
CASSLNRASPLHF | TRBJ1-6 | 13 | TRBV7-3
CASSRTTGSSGDIQYF | TRBJ2-4 | 16 | TRBV18
CASSVDSAGDTEAFF | TRBJ1-1 | 15 | TRBV9
CASSRPSGPYEQYF | TRBJ2-7 | 14 | TRBV7-9
CASSRGSGPGQGDEQFF | TRBJ2-1 | 17 | TRBV28
CASSVEEGVYGYTF | TRBJ1-2 | 14 | TRBV9
CASSQESLGTGELFF | TRBJ2-2 | 15 | TRBV4-2
CAISELIVGRNNEQFF | TRBJ2-1 | 16 | TRBV10-3
CASSYSGTNYGYTF | TRBJ1-2 | 14 | TRBV6-5
CASSEDRGRPQHF | TRBJ1-5 | 13 | TRBV7-3
CASSSLIEAFF | TRBJ1-1 | 11 | TRBV7-9
CASSLGAAYYEQYF | TRBJ2-7 | 14 | TRBV5-1